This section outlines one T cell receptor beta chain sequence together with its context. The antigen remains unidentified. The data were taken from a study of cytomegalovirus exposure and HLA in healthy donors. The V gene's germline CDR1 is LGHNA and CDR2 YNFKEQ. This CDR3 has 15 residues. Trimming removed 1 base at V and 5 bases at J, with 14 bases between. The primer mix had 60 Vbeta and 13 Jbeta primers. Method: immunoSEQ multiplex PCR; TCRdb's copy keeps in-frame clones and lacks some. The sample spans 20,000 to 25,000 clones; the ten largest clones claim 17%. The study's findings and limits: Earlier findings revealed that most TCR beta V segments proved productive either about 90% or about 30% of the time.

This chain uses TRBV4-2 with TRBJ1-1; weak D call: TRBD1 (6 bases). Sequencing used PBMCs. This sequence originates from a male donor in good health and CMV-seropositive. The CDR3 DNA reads TGTGCCAGCAGCCAAGGGGGGGGGCCAGGGACTGAAGCTTTCTTT. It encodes CASSQGGGPGTEAFF.